The 8 T cell receptor beta chains reported below all come from one sample, sequenced in a study of blood T cell repertoires in COVID-19. Repertoires were generated with immunoSEQ multiplex PCR, while TCRdb's copy carries only in-frame clones and drops some. Altogether about 270,000 clones are present, over 75% being singletons, with the ten largest covering approximately 10%. The sequencing sample was made of peripheral blood. Receptors were obtained from a woman between 65 and 79 years old with acute or convalescent COVID-19.

In nucleotides, the CDR3 is TGCGCCAGCAGCCGAACCGCGTCGGTGATATCACCCCTCCACTTT. Translated: CASSRTASVISPLHF. The V gene is TRBV5-1, the J gene TRBJ1-6; D remains unclear. V was clipped by 4 bases and J by 10 bases, with 18 bases between them. The length of the CDR3 is 15 residues. CDR1 is SGHRS and CDR2 is YFSETQ in the germline V gene.

The V and J genes are TRBV9 and TRBJ1-2; D call uncertain. The V end was cut by 0 bases, the J end by 8 bases, with 11 bases between. The germline V gene has CDR1 SGDLS and CDR2 YYNGEE. The CDR3 loop spans 13 amino acids. CDR3 residues: CASSVGGPWGYTF. In DNA, the CDR3 is TGTGCCAGCAGCGTAGGAGGCCCCTGGGGCTACACCTTC.

The gene calls are TRBV7-9 and TRBJ1-2, with D unresolved. CDR1 and CDR2 from the germline V gene are SEHNR and FQNEAQ (reference sequence). The CDR3 has 16 residues. Trimming left V 3 bases short and J 1 base short, with 15 bases between. The CDR3, as DNA: TGTGCCAGCAGCTTTGGGCAGAGACAATTTAACTATGGCTACACCTTC. Amino acid sequence: CASSFGQRQFNYGYTF.

The chain recombines TRBV20-1 with TRBJ1-2; 7 bases line up with TRBD1. The CDR3 is 11 amino acids. Germline CDR1 is DFQATT and CDR2 is SNEGSKA (reference sequence). The CDR3 bases are TGCTCATTACAGGGGAACTATGGCTACACCTTC. Translating it yields CSLQGNYGYTF.

This chain connects TRBV3-1 (or the pseudogene TRBV3-2) to TRBJ2-5; D might be TRBD2 (6 bases). In germline, CDR1 is LGHDT, CDR2 YNNKEL (reference sequence). This CDR3 has 13 residues. Trimming left V 3 bases short and J 4 bases short, with 9 bases between. The CDR3 here is CASSQGGGETQYF. Written as DNA, the CDR3 is TGTGCCAGCAGCCAGGGGGGTGGAGAGACCCAGTACTTC.

This clone appeared a single time. The chain is built from TRBV11-2 and TRBJ2-7; D is undetermined. V dropped 3 bases and J dropped 2 bases, with 11 bases sitting between them. This CDR3 has 14 amino acids. Germline CDR1 is SGHAT and CDR2 is FQNNGV. CDR3 in DNA: TGTGCCAGCAGCTTGTCCCACAGCACCTACGAGCAGTACTTC. It specifies CASSLSHSTYEQYF.

The sample holds a few counts of this clone. The J gene is TRBJ1-6, the V gene TRBV5-1, with D perhaps matching TRBD1 (6 bases). The germline V and J ends were trimmed by 5 bases and 8 bases, with 14 bases remaining between them. Germline V lookup: CDR1 SGHRS, CDR2 YFSETQ. The length of the CDR3 is 14 residues. CDR3 loop: CASRFGQNDSPLHF. The CDR3 DNA follows: TGCGCCAGCAGGTTCGGACAGAACGATTCACCCCTCCACTTT.

This clone was detected a few times. The DNA for the CDR3 is TGTGCCAGCAGCCAGGAACAGGGCCTCAATCAGCCCCAGCATTTT. As protein: CASSQEQGLNQPQHF. The rearrangement uses TRBV4-2 and TRBJ1-5, with D maybe TRBD1 (6 bases). The CDR3 is 15 residues long. Germline V gives CDR1 LGHNA, CDR2 YNFKEQ. V lost 3 bases, J lost 3 bases, and 12 bases lay in between.